This T cell receptor (beta chain) was sequenced in a study of T cells in Graves' hyperthyroidism and ophthalmopathy. This clonotype was counted many times. Fresh 10 ml peripheral blood yielded PBMCs. The CDR3 loop spans 15 amino acids. Per the germline V gene, CDR1 is LGHDT and CDR2 is YNNKEL (reference sequence). The V end lost 5 bases, the J end lost 1 base, and 14 bases lay between the germline ends. Amplification targeted TCR beta CDR3 regions from RNA transcripts. The HTBI primer set served for first-round RT-PCR of the TCR CDR3. From the multiplex PCR reads, TCRdb called clonotypes with MiXCR, one entry per CDR3 protein. The sample includes about 250,000 distinct CDR3 sequences, roughly 22% of them seen just once.

The chain recombines TRBV3-1 with TRBJ1-1, with D uncertain. The sequence came from a man aged 25 to 40 with Graves' ophthalmopathy. Sequences were obtained from blood. CDR3 nucleotides: TGTGCCAGCAGCGGTCGGGCACTACAGAACACTGAAGCTTTCTTT. Its protein is CASSGRALQNTEAFF. Full variable domain (rest looked up from reference TRBV3-1 and TRBJ1-1): DTAVSQTPKYLVTQMGNDKSIKCEQNLGHDTMYWYKQDSKKFLKIMFSYNNKELIINETVPNRFSPKSPDKAHLNLHINSLELGDSAVYFCASSGRALQNTEAFFGQGTRLTVV.